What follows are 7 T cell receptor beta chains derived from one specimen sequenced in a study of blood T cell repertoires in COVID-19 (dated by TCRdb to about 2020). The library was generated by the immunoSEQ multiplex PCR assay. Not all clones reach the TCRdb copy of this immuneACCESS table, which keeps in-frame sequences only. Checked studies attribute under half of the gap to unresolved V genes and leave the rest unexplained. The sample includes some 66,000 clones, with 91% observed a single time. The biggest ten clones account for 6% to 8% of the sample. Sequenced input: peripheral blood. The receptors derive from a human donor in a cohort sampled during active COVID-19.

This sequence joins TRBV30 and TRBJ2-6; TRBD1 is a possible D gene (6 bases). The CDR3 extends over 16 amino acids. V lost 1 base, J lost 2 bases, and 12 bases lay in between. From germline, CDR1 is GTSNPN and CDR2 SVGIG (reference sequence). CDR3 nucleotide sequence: TGTGCCTGGAGTGGAACAGGGTTAACTGGGGCCAACGTCCTGACTTTC. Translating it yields CAWSGTGLTGANVLTF.

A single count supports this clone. As DNA, the CDR3 is TGTGCCAGCAGTTACGAATGGGCTACCGGGGAGCTGTTTTTT. This translates into CASSYEWATGELFF. The genes are TRBV6-2 or TRBV6-3 and TRBJ2-2; D gene unclear. The germline CDR1 and CDR2 sequences are MNHEY and SVGEGT. V shed 2 bases and J shed 5 bases, with 9 bases lying between them. This CDR3 region has 14 residues.

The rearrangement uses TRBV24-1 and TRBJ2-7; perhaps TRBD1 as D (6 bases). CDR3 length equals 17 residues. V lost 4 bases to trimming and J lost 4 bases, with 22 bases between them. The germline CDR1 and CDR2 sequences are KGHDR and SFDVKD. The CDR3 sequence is CATSDPRTGKGQYEQYF. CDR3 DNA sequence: TGTGCCACCAGTGACCCCCGAACAGGGAAGGGTCAATACGAGCAGTACTTC.

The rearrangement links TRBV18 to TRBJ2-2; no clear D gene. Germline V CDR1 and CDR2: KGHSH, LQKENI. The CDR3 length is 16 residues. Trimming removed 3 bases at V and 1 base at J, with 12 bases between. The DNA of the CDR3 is TGTGCCAGCTCACCTTTAAACCCCGGGAACACCGGGGAGCTGTTTTTT. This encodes CASSPLNPGNTGELFF.

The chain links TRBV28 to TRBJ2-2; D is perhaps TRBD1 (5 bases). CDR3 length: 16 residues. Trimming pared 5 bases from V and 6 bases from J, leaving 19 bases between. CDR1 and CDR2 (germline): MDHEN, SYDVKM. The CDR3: CASSPRQDSWPGELFF. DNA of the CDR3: TGTGCCAGCAGTCCGCGACAAGACAGTTGGCCCGGGGAGCTGTTTTTT.

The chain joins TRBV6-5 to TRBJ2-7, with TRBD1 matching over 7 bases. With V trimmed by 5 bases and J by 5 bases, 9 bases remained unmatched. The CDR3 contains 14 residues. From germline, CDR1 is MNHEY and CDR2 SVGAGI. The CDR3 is CASSNRGPRDEQYF. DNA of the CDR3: TGTGCCAGCAGTAACAGGGGCCCAAGGGACGAGCAGTACTTC.

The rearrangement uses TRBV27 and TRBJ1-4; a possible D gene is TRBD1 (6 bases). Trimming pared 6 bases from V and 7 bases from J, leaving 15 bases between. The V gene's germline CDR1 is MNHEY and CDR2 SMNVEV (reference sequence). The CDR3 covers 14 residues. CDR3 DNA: TGTGCCAGCAGACTCACAGGGTGGGGTGAAAAACTGTTTTTT. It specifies CASRLTGWGEKLFF.